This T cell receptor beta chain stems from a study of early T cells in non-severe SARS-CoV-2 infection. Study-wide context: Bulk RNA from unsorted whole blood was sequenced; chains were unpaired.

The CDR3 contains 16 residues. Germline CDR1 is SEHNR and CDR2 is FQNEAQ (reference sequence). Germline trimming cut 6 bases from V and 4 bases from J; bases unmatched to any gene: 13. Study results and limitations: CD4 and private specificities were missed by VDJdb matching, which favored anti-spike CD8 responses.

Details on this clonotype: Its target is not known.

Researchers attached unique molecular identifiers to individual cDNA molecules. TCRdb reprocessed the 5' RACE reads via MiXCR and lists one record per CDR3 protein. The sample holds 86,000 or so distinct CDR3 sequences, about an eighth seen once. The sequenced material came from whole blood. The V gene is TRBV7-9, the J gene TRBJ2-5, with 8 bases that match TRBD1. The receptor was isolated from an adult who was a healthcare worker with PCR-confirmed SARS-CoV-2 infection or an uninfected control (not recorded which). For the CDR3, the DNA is TGTGCCAGCAGTGCCCCTGCCAGGGGGCGGAGAGAGACCCAGTACTTC. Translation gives CASSAPARGRRETQYF.